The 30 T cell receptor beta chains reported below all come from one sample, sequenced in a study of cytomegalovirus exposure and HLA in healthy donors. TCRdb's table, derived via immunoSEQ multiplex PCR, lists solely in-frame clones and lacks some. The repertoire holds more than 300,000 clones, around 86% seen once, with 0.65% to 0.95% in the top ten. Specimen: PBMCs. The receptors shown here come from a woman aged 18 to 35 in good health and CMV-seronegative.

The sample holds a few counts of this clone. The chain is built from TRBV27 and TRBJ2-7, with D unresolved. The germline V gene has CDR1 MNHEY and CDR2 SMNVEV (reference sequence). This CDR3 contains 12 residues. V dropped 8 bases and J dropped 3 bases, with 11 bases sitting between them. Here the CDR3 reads CASSGGSYEQYF. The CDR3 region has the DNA TGTGCCAGCTCCGGTGGTAGCTACGAGCAGTACTTC.

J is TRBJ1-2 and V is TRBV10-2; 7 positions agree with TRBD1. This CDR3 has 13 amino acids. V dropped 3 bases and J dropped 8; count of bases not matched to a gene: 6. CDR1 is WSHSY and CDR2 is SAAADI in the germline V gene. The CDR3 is CASSDVSGGGYTF. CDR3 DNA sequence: TGCGCCAGCAGTGATGTTTCAGGGGGGGGCTACACCTTC.

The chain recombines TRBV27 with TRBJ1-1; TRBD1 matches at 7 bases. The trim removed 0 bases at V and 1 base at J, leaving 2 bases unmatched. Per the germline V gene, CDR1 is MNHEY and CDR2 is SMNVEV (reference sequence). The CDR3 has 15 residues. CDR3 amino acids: CASSLSGGWNTEAFF. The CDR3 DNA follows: TGTGCCAGCAGTTTATCAGGGGGCTGGAACACTGAAGCTTTCTTT.

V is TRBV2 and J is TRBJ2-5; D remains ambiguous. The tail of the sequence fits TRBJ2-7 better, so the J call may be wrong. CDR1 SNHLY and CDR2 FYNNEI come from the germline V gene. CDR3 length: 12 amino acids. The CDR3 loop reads CASRSEHYEQYF. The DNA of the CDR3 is TGTGCCAGCAGGTCCGAGCACTACGAGCAGTACTTC.

This CDR3 reads CASSQPAGGDEQFF. In DNA, the CDR3 is TGCGCCAGCAGCCAACCAGCAGGGGGCGATGAGCAGTTCTTC. This chain connects TRBV4-1 to TRBJ2-1; 8 bases are a match to TRBD1. The CDR3 totals 14 residues. J was trimmed by 8 bases and V by 2 bases; bases with no gene match: 5. Germline loops: CDR1 MGHRA, CDR2 YSYEKL.

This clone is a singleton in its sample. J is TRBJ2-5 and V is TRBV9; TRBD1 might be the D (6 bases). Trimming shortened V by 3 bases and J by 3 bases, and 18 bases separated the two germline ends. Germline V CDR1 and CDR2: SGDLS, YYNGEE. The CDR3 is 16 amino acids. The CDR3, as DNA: TGTGCCAGCAGCGCTACCGTCCGAAACAGGGAAGAGACCCAGTACTTC. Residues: CASSATVRNREETQYF.

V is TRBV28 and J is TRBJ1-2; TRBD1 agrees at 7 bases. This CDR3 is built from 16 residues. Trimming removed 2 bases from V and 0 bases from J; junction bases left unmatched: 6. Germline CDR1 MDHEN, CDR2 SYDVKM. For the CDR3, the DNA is TGTGCCAGCAGTTTAGGAGGGACAGCTACTAACTATGGCTACACCTTC. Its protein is CASSLGGTATNYGYTF.

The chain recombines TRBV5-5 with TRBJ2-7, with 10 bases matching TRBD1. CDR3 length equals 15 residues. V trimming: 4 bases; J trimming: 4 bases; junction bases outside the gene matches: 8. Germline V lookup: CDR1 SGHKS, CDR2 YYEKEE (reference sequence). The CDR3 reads CASSMGTGALYEQYF. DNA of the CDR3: TGTGCCAGCAGCATGGGGACAGGGGCACTATACGAGCAGTACTTC.

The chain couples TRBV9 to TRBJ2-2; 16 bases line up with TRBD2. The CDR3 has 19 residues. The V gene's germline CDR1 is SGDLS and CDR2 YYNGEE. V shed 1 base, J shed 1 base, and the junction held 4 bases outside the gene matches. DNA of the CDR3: TGTGCCAGCAGCGTACCGGGACTAGCGGGAGGGGTGAACACCGGGGAGCTGTTTTTT. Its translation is CASSVPGLAGGVNTGELFF. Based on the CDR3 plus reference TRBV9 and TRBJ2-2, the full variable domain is DSGVTQTPKHLITATGQRVTLRCSPRSGDLSVYWYQQSLDQGLQFLIQYYNGEERAKGNILERFSAQQFPDLHSELNLSSLELGDSALYFCASSVPGLAGGVNTGELFFGEGSRLTVL.

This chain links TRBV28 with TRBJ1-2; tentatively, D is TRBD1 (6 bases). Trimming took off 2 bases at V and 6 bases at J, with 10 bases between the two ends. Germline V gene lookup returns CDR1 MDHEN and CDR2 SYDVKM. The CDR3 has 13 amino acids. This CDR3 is CASSLQGRNGYTF. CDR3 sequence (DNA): TGTGCCAGCAGTTTACAGGGGCGGAATGGCTACACCTTC.

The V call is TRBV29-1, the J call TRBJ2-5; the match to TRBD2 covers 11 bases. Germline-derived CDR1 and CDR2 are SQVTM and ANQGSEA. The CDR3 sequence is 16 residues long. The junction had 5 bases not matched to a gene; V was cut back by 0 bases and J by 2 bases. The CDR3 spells CSVEEGTSGRQETQYF. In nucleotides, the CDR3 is TGCAGCGTTGAAGAAGGGACTAGCGGTAGGCAAGAGACCCAGTACTTC.

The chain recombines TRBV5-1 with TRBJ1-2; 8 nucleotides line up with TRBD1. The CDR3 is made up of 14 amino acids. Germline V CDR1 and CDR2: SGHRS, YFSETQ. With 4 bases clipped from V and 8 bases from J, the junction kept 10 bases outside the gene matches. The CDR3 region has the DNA TGCGCCAGCAGCGAGGACAGGGAGACGGCGGGCTACACCTTC. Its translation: CASSEDRETAGYTF.

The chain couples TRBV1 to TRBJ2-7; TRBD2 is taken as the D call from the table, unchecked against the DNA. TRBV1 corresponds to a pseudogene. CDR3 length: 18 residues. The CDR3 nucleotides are TGCACCAGCAGCCAAGAAACCAGGACTAGCGGGAGGATCTACGAGCAGTACTTC. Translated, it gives CTSSQETRTSGRIYEQYF.

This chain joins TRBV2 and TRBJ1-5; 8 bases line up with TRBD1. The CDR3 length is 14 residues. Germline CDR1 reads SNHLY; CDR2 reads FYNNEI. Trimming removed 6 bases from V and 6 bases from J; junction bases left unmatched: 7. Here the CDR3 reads CASSGQGSGQPQHF. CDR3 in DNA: TGTGCCAGCAGCGGACAGGGATCGGGTCAGCCCCAGCATTTT.

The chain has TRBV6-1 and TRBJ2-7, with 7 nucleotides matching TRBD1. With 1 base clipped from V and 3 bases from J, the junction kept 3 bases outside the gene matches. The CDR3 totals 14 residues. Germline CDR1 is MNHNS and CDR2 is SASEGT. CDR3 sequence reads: CASSEVHRGYEQYF. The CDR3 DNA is TGTGCCAGCAGTGAAGTACACAGGGGCTACGAGCAGTACTTC.

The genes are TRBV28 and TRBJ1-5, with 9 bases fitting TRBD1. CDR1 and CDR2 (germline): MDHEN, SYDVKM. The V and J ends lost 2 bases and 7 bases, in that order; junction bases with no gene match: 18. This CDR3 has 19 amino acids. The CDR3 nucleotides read TGTGCCAGCAGTTTAGGCATCACCGGGACAGGGTCATCAAGGCAGCCCCAGCATTTT. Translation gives CASSLGITGTGSSRQPQHF. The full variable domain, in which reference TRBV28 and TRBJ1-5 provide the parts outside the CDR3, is DVKVTQSSRYLVKRTGEKVFLECVQDMDHENMFWYRQDPGLGLRLIYFSYDVKMKEKGDIPEGYSVSREKKERFSLILESASTNQTSMYLCASSLGITGTGSSRQPQHFGDGTRLSIL.

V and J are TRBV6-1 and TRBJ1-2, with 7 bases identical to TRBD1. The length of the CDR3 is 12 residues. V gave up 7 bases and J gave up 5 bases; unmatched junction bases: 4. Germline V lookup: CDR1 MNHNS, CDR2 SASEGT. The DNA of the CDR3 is TGTGCCAGCATTCGGGACAGTTATGGCTACACCTTC. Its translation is CASIRDSYGYTF.

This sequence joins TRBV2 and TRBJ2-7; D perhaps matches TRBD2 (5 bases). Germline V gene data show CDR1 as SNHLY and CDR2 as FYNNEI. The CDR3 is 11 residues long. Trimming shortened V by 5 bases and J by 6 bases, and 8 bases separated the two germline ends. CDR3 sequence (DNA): TGTGCCAGCAGTCTTGCGGGCGAGCAGTACTTC. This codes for CASSLAGEQYF.

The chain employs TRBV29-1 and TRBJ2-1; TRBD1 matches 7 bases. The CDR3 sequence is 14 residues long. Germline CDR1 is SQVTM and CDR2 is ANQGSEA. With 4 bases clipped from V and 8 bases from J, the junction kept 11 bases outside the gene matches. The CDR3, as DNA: TGCAGCGTTGTCGGACAGGCCCTCACGGATGAGCAGTTCTTC. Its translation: CSVVGQALTDEQFF.

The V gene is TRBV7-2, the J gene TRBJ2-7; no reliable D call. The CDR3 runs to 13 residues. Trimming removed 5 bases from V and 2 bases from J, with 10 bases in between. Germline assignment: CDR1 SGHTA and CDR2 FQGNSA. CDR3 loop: CASSPYPAYEQYF. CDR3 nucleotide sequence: TGTGCCAGCAGCCCCTACCCCGCCTACGAGCAGTACTTC.

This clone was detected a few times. CDR3 protein: CASTGTSGVNTGELFF. The CDR3 coding sequence is TGTGCCAGCACCGGGACTAGCGGGGTGAACACCGGGGAGCTGTTTTTT. The V call is TRBV18, the J call TRBJ2-2, with TRBD2 identical over 13 bases. Germline V gives CDR1 KGHSH, CDR2 LQKENI. With V trimmed by 8 bases and J by 1 base, 4 bases remained unmatched. This CDR3 region has 16 residues. Drawing the rest from reference TRBV18 and TRBJ2-2, the complete variable domain is NAGVMQNPRHLVRRRGQEARLRCSPMKGHSHVYWYRQLPEEGLKFMVYLQKENIIDESGMPKERFSAEFPKEGPSILRIQQVVRGDSAAYFCASTGTSGVNTGELFFGEGSRLTVL.

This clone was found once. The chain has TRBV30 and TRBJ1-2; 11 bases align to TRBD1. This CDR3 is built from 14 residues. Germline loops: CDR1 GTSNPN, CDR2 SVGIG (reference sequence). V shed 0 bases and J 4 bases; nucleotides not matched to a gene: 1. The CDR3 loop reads CAWSVGQGAYGYTF. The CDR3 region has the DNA TGTGCCTGGAGTGTTGGACAGGGGGCCTATGGCTACACCTTC.

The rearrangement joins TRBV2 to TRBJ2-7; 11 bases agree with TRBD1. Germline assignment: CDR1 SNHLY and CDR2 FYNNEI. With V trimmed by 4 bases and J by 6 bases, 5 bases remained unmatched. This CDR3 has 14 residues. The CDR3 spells CASSAWTGGLEQYF. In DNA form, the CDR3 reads TGTGCCAGCAGTGCCTGGACAGGGGGCCTCGAGCAGTACTTC.

This CDR3 reads CASSPFQGKQGYTF. Here the CDR3 DNA reads TGTGCCAGCAGCCCATTTCAGGGGAAGCAGGGCTACACCTTC. The rearrangement uses TRBV11-2 and TRBJ1-2; D perhaps matches TRBD1 (6 bases). Trimming removed 5 bases at V and 8 bases at J, with 18 bases between. The germline V gene encodes CDR1 SGHAT and CDR2 FQNNGV. The CDR3 length is 14 residues.

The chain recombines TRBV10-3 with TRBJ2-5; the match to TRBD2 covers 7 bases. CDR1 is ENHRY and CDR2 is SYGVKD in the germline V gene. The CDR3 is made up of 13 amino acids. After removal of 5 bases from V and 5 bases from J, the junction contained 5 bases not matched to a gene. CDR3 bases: TGTGCCATCAGTCCTACTAGCGTGGAGACCCAGTACTTC. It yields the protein CAISPTSVETQYF.

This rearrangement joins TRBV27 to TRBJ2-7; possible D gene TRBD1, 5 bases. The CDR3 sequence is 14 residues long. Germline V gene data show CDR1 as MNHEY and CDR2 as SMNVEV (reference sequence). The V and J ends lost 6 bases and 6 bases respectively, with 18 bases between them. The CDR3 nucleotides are TGTGCCAGCAGCTATACACTACAGGCCTCCGAGCAGTACTTC. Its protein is CASSYTLQASEQYF.

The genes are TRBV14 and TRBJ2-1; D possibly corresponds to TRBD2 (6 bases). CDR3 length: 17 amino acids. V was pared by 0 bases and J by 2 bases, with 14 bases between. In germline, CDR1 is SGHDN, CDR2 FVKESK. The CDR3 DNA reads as TGTGCCAGCAGCCAAGATTTTGGGGCGGGGACCTACAATGAGCAGTTCTTC. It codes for CASSQDFGAGTYNEQFF.

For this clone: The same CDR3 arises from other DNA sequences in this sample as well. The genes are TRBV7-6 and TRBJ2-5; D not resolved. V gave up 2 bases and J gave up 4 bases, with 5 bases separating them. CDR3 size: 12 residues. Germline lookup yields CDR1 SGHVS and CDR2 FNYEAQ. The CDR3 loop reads CASSLRGETQYF. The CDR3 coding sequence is TGTGCCAGCAGCTTACGAGGAGAGACCCAGTACTTC.

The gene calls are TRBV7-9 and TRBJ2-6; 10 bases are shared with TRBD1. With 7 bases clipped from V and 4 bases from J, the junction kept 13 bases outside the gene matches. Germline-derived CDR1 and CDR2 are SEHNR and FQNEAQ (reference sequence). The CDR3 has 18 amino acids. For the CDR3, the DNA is TGTGCCAGCACCGATCCCGGGACAGGGGTTACCGGGGCCAACGTCCTGACTTTC. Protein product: CASTDPGTGVTGANVLTF.

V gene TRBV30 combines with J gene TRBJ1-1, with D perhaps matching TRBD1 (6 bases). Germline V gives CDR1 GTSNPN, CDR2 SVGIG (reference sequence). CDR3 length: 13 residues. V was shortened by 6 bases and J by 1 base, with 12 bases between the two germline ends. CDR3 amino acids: CACNLQGNTEAFF. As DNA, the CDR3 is TGTGCCTGTAACCTACAGGGGAACACTGAAGCTTTCTTT.